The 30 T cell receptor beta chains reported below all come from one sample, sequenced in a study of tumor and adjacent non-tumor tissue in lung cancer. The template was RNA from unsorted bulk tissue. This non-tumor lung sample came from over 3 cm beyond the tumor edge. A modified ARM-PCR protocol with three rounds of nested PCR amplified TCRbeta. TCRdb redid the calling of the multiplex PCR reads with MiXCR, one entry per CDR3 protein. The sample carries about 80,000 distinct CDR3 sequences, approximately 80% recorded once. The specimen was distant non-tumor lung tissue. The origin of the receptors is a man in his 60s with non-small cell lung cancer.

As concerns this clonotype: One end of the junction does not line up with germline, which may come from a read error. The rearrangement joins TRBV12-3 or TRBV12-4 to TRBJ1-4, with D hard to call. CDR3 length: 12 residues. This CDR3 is CVSSLNPEKLFF. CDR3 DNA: TGCGTCAGCAGTTTAAACCCCGAAAAACTGTTTTTT.

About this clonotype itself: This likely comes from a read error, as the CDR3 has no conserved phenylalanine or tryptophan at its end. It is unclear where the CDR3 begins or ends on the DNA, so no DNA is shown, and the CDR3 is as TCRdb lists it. CDR3 sequence reads: CASSCQGADTRYY. The chain employs TRBV11-3 and TRBJ2-3; the D segment call TRBD1 is taken from the table without a DNA check. Germline CDR1 reads SGHNT; CDR2 reads YENEEA. The CDR3 is 13 residues long, counting both termini.

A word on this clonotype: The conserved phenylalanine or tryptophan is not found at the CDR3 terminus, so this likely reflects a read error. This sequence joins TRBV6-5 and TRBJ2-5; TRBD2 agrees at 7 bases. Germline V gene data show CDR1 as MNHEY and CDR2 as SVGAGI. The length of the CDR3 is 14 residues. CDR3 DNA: TGTGCCGGCAGTGATACTGGGACCGCGGGGGCCCAGTACATC. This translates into CAGSDTGTAGAQYI.

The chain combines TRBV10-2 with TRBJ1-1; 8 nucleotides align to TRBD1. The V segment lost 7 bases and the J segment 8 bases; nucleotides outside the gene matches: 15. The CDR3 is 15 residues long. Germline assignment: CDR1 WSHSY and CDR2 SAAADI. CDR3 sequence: CASNRDRGRGPEAFF. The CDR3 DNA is TGCGCCAGCAACCGAGACAGGGGCAGGGGACCCGAAGCTTTCTTT.

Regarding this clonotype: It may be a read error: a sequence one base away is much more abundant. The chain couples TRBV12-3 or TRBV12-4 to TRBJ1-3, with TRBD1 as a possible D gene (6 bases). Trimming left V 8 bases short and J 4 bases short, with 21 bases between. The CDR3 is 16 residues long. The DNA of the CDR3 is TGTGCCAGCTCCCCCCCTCGGACAGTGGCCGGAAACACCATATATTTT. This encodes CASSPPRTVAGNTIYF.

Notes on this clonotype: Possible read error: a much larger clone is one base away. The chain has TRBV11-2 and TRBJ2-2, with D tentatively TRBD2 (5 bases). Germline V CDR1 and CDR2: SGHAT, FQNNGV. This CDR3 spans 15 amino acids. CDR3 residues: CASSLAGYYTGEPFF. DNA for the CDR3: TGTGCCAGCAGCTTAGCGGGGTATTACACCGGGGAGCCGTTTTTT.

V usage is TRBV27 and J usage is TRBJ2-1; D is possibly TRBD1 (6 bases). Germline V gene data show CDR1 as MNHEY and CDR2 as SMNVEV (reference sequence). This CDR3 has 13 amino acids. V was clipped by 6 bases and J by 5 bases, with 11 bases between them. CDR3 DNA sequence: TGTGCCAGCAGCGAGGGGGAGCACAATGAGCAGTTCTTC. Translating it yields CASSEGEHNEQFF.

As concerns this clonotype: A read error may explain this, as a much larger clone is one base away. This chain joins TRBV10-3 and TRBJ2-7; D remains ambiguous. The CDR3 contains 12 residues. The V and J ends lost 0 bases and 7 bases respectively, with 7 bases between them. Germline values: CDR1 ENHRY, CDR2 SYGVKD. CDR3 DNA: TGTGCCATCAGTGAGTCGGGAAAGGAGCAGTACTTC. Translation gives CAISESGKEQYF.

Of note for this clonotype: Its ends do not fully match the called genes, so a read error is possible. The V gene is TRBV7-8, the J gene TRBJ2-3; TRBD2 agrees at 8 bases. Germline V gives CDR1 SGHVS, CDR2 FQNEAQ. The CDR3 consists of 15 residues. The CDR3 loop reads CTSRLVRGGTDTQYF. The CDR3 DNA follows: TGTACCAGCAGGTTAGTCCGGGGGGGGACAGATACGCAGTATTTT.

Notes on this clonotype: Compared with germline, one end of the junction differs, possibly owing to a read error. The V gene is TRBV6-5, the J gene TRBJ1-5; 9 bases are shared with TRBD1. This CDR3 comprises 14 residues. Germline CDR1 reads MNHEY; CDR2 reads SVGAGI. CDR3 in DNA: TGTCCCAGCAGTCGAGACAGGGGGGGACAGCCCCAGCATTTT. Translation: CPSSRDRGGQPQHF.

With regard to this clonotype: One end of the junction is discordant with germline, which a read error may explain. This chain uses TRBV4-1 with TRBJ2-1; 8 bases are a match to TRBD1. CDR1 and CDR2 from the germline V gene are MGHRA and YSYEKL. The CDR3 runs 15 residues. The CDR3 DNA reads TGCGCCGGCAGCCACCCCCCTCAGGGGGCGCTTGAGCAGTTCTTC. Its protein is CAGSHPPQGALEQFF.

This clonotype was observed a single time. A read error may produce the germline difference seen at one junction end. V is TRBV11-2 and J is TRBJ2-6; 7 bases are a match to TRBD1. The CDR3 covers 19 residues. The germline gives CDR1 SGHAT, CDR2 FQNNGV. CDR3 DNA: TGTGCCAGCAACTTAGTTACAAAGGACAGGCCCTCTGGGGCCAACCTCCTGACTTTC. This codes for CASNLVTKDRPSGANLLTF.

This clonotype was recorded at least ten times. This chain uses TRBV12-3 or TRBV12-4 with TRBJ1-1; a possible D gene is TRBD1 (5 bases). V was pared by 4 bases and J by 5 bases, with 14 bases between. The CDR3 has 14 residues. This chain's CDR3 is CASSWQGLRTEAFF. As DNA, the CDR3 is TGTGCCAGCAGTTGGCAGGGCTTGCGAACTGAAGCTTTCTTT.

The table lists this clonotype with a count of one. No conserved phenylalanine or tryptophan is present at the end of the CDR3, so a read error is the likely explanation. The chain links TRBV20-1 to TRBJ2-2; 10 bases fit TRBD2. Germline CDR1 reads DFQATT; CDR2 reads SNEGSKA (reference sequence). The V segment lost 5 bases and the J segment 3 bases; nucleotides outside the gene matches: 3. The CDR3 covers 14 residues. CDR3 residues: CSALAGGDTGELFS. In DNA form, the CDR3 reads TGCAGTGCTTTAGCGGGAGGAGACACCGGGGAGCTGTTTTCT.

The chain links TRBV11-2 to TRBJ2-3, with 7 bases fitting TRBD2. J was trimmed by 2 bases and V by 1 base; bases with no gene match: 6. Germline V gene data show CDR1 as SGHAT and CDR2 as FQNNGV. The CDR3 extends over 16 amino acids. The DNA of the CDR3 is TGTGCCAGCAGCTTAGGACCTGGGACTATCACAGATACGCAGTATTTT. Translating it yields CASSLGPGTITDTQYF.

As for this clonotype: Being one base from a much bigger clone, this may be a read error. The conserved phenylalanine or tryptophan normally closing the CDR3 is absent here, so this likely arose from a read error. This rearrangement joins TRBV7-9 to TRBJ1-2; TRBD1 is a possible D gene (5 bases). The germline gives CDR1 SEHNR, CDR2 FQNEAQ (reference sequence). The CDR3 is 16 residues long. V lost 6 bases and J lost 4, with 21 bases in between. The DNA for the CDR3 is TGTGCCAGCAGGATGGGGGTGGACGGACTCCTCTATGGCTACACCGTC. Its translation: CASRMGVDGLLYGYTV.

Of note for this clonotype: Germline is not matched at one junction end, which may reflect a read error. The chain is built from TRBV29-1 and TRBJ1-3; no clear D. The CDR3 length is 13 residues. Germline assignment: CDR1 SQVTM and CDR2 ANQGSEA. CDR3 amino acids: CSVAGSSGNTTYF. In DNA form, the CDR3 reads TGCAGCGTTGCGGGGAGCTCTGGAAACACCACATATTTT.

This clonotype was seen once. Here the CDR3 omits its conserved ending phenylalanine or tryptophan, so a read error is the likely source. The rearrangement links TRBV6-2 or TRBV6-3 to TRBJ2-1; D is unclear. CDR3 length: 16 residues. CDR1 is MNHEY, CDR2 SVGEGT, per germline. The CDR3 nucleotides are TGTGCCAGCAGTTACCGCGGCGTTAGCTCCTACAATGAACAGTTCATC. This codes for CASSYRGVSSYNEQFI.

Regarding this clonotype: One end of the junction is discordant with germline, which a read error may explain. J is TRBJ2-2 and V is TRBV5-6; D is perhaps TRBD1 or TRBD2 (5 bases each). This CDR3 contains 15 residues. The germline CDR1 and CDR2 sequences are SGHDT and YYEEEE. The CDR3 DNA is TGTGCCAGCAGCTTGGGACAGCCTGCGAGCAGGGAGCTGTTATTT. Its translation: CASSLGQPASRELLF.

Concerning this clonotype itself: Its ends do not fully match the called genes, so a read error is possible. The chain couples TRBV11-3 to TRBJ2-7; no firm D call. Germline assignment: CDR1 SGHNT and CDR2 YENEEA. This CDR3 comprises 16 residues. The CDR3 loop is CASRFLTPTLGYVQYF. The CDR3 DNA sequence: TGTGCCAGCAGGTTCCTTACACCGACCCTCGGGTACGTGCAGTACTTC.

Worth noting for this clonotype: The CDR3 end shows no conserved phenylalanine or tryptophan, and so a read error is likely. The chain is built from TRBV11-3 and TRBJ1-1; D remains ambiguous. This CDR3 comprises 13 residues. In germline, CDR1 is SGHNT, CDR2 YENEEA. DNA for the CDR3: TGCGCCAGCAGCTTTCAGTGGAATACTGAAGCTTTCCTT. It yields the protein CASSFQWNTEAFL.

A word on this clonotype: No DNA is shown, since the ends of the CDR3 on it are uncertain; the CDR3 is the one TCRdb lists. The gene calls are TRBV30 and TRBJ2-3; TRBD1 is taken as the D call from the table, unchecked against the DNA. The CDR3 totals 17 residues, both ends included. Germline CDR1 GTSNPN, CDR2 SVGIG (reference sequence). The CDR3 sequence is CAWGVGAGLGPTDTQCF.

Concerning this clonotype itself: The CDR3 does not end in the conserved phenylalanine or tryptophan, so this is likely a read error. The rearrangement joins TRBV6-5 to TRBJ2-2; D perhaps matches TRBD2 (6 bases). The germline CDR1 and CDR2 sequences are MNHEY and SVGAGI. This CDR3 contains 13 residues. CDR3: CASSYRNTGGLFS. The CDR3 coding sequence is TGTGCCAGCAGTTACCGGAACACCGGGGGGCTGTTTTCT.

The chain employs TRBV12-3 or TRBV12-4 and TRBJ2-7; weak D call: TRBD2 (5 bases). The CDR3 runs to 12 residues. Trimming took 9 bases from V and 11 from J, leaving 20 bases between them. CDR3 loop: CASSEEGLEEYF. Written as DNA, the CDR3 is TGTGCCAGTAGTGAAGAGGGATTGGAGGAGTACTTC.

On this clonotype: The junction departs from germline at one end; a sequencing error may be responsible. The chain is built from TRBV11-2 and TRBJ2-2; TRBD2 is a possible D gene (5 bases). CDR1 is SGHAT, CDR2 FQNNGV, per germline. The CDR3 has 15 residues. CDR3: CASSGGGRSTGELFF. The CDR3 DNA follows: TGTGCCAGCAGTGGAGGTGGCCGAAGCACCGGGGAGTTGTTTTTT.

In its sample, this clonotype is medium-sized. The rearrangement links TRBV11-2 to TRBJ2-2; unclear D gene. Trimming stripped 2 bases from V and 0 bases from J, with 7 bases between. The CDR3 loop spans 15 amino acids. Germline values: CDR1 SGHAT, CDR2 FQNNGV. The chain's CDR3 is CASSLTRSNTGELFF. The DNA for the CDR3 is TGTGCCAGCAGCTTAACACGTTCGAACACCGGGGAGCTGTTTTTT.

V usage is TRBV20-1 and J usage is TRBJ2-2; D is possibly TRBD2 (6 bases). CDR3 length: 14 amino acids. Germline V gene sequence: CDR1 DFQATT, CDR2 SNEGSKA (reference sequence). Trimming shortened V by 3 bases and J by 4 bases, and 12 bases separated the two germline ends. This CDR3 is CSASTGRVTGELFF. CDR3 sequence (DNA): TGCAGTGCTAGTACCGGGAGAGTCACCGGGGAGCTGTTTTTT.

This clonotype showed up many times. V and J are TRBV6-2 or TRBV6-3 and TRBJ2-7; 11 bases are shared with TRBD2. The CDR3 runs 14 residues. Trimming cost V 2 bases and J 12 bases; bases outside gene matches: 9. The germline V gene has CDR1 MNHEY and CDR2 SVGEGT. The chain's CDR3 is CASSYGLAGGPGYF. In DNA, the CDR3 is TGTGCCAGCAGTTACGGGCTAGCGGGAGGCCCCGGGTACTTC.

CDR3 nucleotides: TGTGTCAGTAGCTTAACGCCGAATCCGTATGGTCGGAACACTGAAGCTTTCTTT. Its translation is CVSSLTPNPYGRNTEAFF. V usage is TRBV11-3 and J usage is TRBJ1-1; D ambiguous. The CDR3 runs 18 residues. Germline V gene sequence: CDR1 SGHNT, CDR2 YENEEA. Filled out from reference TRBV11-3 and TRBJ1-1, the complete variable domain reads EAGVVQSPRYKIIEKKQPVAFWCNPISGHNTLYWYLQNLGQGPELLIRYENEEAVDDSQLPKDRFSAERLKGVDSTLKIQPAELGDSAVYLCVSSLTPNPYGRNTEAFFGQGTRLTVV.

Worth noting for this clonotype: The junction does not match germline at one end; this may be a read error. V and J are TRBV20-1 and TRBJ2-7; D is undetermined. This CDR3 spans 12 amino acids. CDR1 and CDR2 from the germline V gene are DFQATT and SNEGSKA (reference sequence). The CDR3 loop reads CSASWVTYEHYF. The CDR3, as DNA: TGCAGTGCTAGTTGGGTCACCTACGAGCACTACTTC.